This T cell receptor (beta chain) is drawn from a study of T-cell memory formation after mild COVID-19. Via MiXCR, TCRdb re-called the 5' RACE reads, giving one row per CDR3 protein. Among roughly 160,000 distinct CDR3 sequences listed, 10% to 15% were seen once. V was clipped by 5 bases and J by 7 bases; unmatched bases: 17. The CDR3 is made up of 16 amino acids. Germline values: CDR1 SGHRS, CDR2 YFSETQ. This clonotype was detected ten times or more. The target antigen is unknown. Overall study findings and caveats: Day 15 to 85 contracting clones showed balanced CD4/CD8; later expanders leaned CD4+.

The chain employs TRBV5-1 and TRBJ1-2, with 7 bases matching TRBD1. This clonotype was sampled from a man between 18 and 35 years old who had mild COVID-19 (a few samples of this study predate the infection). Cell type and time point are not known. The sequencing sample was made of PBMCs or a T cell subset sorted from them (not recorded which). CDR3 in amino acids: CASSSRQGALAGGYTF. DNA for the CDR3: TGCGCCAGCAGTTCCCGACAGGGCGCCCTCGCCGGTGGCTACACCTTC.